Detailed here is one T cell receptor (beta chain). Antigen unknown. Cells that were CD45RO-CCR7+CD27+CD95- constituted naive CD8+ T cells. This entry belongs to a study of CXCR3-negative and CXCR3-positive naive CD8 T cells. Study-level background: Total TRB output reached about 130 million reads, about 1.5 +/- 0.3 million per library.

Carrying UMI labels, the TRB cDNA libraries were prepared through 5' RACE. TCRdb reanalyzed the 5' RACE reads and collapses them to one entry per CDR3 protein, without DNA. The sample holds 6,600 or so distinct CDR3 sequences. The CDR3 contains 13 residues. Germline V gene data show CDR1 as MNHEY and CDR2 as SMNVEV (reference sequence). Findings and caveats of the study: CXCR3-negative naive cells had less hydrophobic TRB CDR3s than did CXCR3-positive naive cells. The study found that naive CXCR3-negative and CXCR3-positive cells shared TRBV-TRBJ usage, while memory cells differed. In both naive subsets diversity was comparably high, whereas memory CD8+ cells showed much lower diversity.

The sample taken for sequencing was naive CXCR3+ CD8+ T cells from blood. As to subset: CD45RO-CCR7+CD27+CD95- naive CD8+ T cells expressing CXCR3 (TNR3+). This chain connects TRBV27 to TRBJ2-7; checking the TCRdb D call of TRBD1 is not possible without DNA. The TCR comes from a human donor in good health. Some clones in this sample may be carry-over from other donors' samples. The CDR3 loop is CASSWDTRYEQYF.